This T cell receptor (beta chain) was recorded in a study of T cells expressing NK-cell markers. Study overall: The TCR beta repertoires were obtained from sorted CD3+CD56+NKG2C+, CD3+CD56+NKG2C- and CD3+CD56-NKG2C+ T cells.

The CDR3 consists of 14 residues. For TCR beta, cDNA was produced by 5'RACE template switching with UMIs. TCRdb derives one entry per CDR3 protein from the 5' RACE reads, leaving out DNA. The sample includes a few hundred thousand distinct CDR3 sequences. This chain connects TRBV12-3 or TRBV12-4 to TRBJ1-1; TCRdb's D call of TRBD1 is untestable without DNA. This sequence was found in a man aged 18 to 30 in good health. Input material: blood T cells: a sorted CD56 or NKG2C T cell subset, CD4+ or CD8+ T cells, or bulk PBMC T cells (not recorded which). The CDR3: CASSDTGGDTEAFF.